This T cell receptor (beta chain) came from a study of PD-1 blockade in classical Hodgkin lymphoma (dated by TCRdb to 2018 to 2021). Turning to the overall study: Nivolumab dosing was 3 mg/kg intravenously every 2 weeks, continuing until either disease progression or unacceptable toxicity. The study used TCR beta sequencing and CyTOF to define a peripheral blood immune signature of response to PD-1 blockade in classical Hodgkin lymphoma.

Genomic DNA was extracted with the Qiagen DNeasy kit from unsorted PBMCs and from negatively selected CD4+ and CD8+ fractions. Amplification of TCR beta CDR3 regions was done by immunoSEQ multiplex PCR with primers that anneal to V and J segments. A synthetic immune receptor repertoire was used to minimize amplification bias, and any remaining bias was removed computationally after sequencing. In the paper's pipeline: Repertoire diversity was quantified as the Shannon entropy index using custom Python scripts. The unsorted, CD4+ and CD8+ repertoires were each analyzed separately, with the exception of combined analyses, where CD4+ and CD8+ sequences were merged in silico. Clonal expansion was defined as at least a 2-fold frequency increase after treatment relative to C1D1, with a pseudocount of 0.5 for undetected baseline clones. Singleton clones were defined as clones with 0 or 1 copy at C1D1, and non-singleton clones were defined as clones with 2 or more copies. By matching protein sequences in sorted samples from the same patient, clones expanded in unsorted samples were annotated as CD4+, CD8+ or unknown. Wilcoxon tests on paired samples were used to test diversity changes from C1D1 to C4D1. The source is immuneACCESS, and TCRdb retained only in-frame sequences with V and J called. Part of the clones is not carried over; for the studies checked, unresolved V genes explain less than half of this, and the remainder is unexplained. V, J and clone size derive from that table, while D and trimming were established from the DNA sequence. Within this sample are about 41,000 clones, with 60% to 80% of them counted one time only. The top ten clonotypes cover over 2% of the sample.

Worth noting for this clone: It has no known antigen specificity. Base qualities are missing; no much larger clone stands one base away.

CDR1 and CDR2 were assigned from the germline V gene as SGHRS and YFSETQ. Reading from cysteine to phenylalanine, the CDR3 counts 17 amino acids. The only DNA kept is the CDR3, 51 bases in frame from the first base. V is reduced by 0 bases and J by 2 bases, leaving a spacing of 17 bases between them. The time point label of this sample denotes: cycle 4 day 1 (C4D1), after six to seven weeks of nivolumab. Relapse after autologous stem cell transplantation had occurred in all trial patients, and cohorts A, B and C were distinguished by prior brentuximab vedotin exposure. A total of fewer than 70 patients with relapsed/refractory classical Hodgkin lymphoma made up the trial cohort, and each patient's best overall response was complete response, partial response or progressive disease. Single-agent nivolumab was administered to trial patients in the multi-cohort phase II CheckMate 205 trial. An independent review committee assessed best overall response by applying the 2007 International Working Group response criteria. Trial PBMCs were obtained immediately prior to nivolumab initiation (C1D1) and on therapy at cycle 2 day 1 and cycle 4 day 1. Peripheral blood was collected in 8 mL Vacutainer Cell Preparation Tubes, from which PBMCs were isolated by centrifugation and then cryopreserved.

On the study overall, not on this receptor specifically: Diversity was lower in patients who began nivolumab less than 1 year after ASCT, so these patients were left out of later analyses to avoid confounding by immune reconstitution. The study covered only a single clinical trial cohort, and the causes of the repertoire differences, possibly disease activity or prior therapy, were still not defined. A significant rise by C4D1 was seen in CD4+ but not CD8+ TCR diversity (p=0.0027 vs p=0.16), with the rise being most apparent in complete responders (p=0.02). Trial patients with a complete response had baseline diversity similar to that of newly diagnosed patients, while partial responders and progressors had significantly lower diversity. Baseline TCR diversity was reported as lower in newly diagnosed patients than in healthy donors, and lower still in relapsed/refractory patients.

The sequencing used peripheral blood mononuclear cells (PBMCs), collected before the fourth cycle of nivolumab. Recombination joined TRBV5-1 with TRBJ1-1, with a weak D call of TRBD1 (6 bases match). The source of this sequence is a human donor with classical Hodgkin lymphoma. CDR3 sequence: CASSLEGVGTTNTEAFF. The sequenced DNA: TGCGCCAGCAGCTTGGAGGGAGTCGGGACAACAAACACTGAAGCTTTCTTT.